These 22 T cell receptor beta chains originate from one sample sequenced in a study of shared clonotypes between healthy human individuals. Produced via immunoSEQ multiplex PCR; TCRdb's table is partial and in-frame only. In the table there are some 2,500,000 clones, over 85% of which are singletons. The sequenced material came from naive CD4+ T cells from PBMCs. This sample's subset: CD45RA+ positively selected. Every receptor here comes from a man between 18 and 35 years old in good health. Some clones in this sample may be carry-over from other donors' samples.

This clone was picked up a small number of times. V usage is TRBV27 and J usage is TRBJ1-2, with a weak D call TRBD1 (5 bases). CDR3 length equals 14 residues. The germline V gene has CDR1 MNHEY and CDR2 SMNVEV (reference sequence). Trimming shortened V by 3 bases and J by 4 bases, and 12 bases separated the two germline ends. The CDR3 DNA reads TGTGCCAGCAGTTTCCAGGGATGGGGCTATGGCTACACCTTC. The encoded protein is CASSFQGWGYGYTF.

The chain employs TRBV6-6 and TRBJ2-7; no clear D gene. V lost 6 bases and J lost 7, with 7 bases in between. The CDR3 totals 10 residues. In germline, CDR1 is MNHNY, CDR2 SVGAGI (reference sequence). The CDR3 region has the DNA TGTGCCAGCAGCTCCGAGGAGCAGTACTTC. Translating gives CASSSEEQYF.

This rearrangement joins TRBV7-2 to TRBJ1-1; the D gene is possibly TRBD1 (5 bases). The CDR3 spans 16 residues. V dropped 5 bases and J dropped 1 base, with 17 bases sitting between them. Germline V gene data show CDR1 as SGHTA and CDR2 as FQGNSA. The CDR3: CASSPRWGRENTEAFF. The DNA for the CDR3 is TGTGCCAGCAGCCCAAGGTGGGGACGGGAGAACACTGAAGCTTTCTTT.

This clone came up a few times. Other DNA sequences in this specimen translate into the identical CDR3. This chain uses TRBV5-1 with TRBJ1-2, with TRBD1 matching over 8 bases. Trimming took 5 bases from V and 7 from J; bases not matched to a gene: 7. CDR1 SGHRS and CDR2 YFSETQ come from the germline V gene. This CDR3 is built from 13 residues. This CDR3 is CASSTDRVGGYTF. CDR3 sequence (DNA): TGCGCCAGCAGTACGGACAGGGTCGGTGGCTACACCTTC. The full variable domain, its missing parts supplied by reference TRBV5-1 and TRBJ1-2, is KAGVTQTPRYLIKTRGQQVTLSCSPISGHRSVSWYQQTPGQGLQFLFEYFSETQRNKGNFPGRFSGRQFSNSRSEMNVSTLELGDSALYLCASSTDRVGGYTFGSGTRLTVV.

This sequence joins TRBV4-1 and TRBJ1-2, with 9 positions matching TRBD1. The CDR3 runs to 16 residues. Unmatched junction bases numbered 11, after V lost 2 bases and J lost 7 bases. Germline V lookup: CDR1 MGHRA, CDR2 YSYEKL. CDR3 sequence (DNA): TGCGCCAGCAGCCAATTGGCGGGACAGGGTGGCGGTGGCTACACCTTC. This codes for CASSQLAGQGGGGYTF.

V and J are TRBV7-9 and TRBJ1-2; 7 positions match TRBD1. Germline assignment: CDR1 SEHNR and CDR2 FQNEAQ (reference sequence). This CDR3 spans 13 amino acids. The V gene end was trimmed by 4 bases and the J gene end by 8 bases; junction bases not matched to a gene: 7. The CDR3 region has the DNA TGTGCCAGCAGCTCCGACAGGGCCGGGGGCTACACCTTC. Translating gives CASSSDRAGGYTF.

This chain joins TRBV28 and TRBJ1-2; D is ambiguous. The CDR3 length is 12 residues. With 4 bases removed from V and 3 bases from J, the gap between germline ends came to 6 bases. The germline V gene has CDR1 MDHEN and CDR2 SYDVKM. The CDR3 DNA reads TGTGCCAGCAGTTCGACATACTATGGCTACACCTTC. This encodes CASSSTYYGYTF.

This clone has just one count. The chain recombines TRBV5-1 with TRBJ1-6, with D possibly TRBD1 on 5 matching bases. V lost 2 bases and J 4 bases, leaving 10 bases between the germline ends. This CDR3 is built from 15 residues. Germline V gene data show CDR1 as SGHRS and CDR2 as YFSETQ. This CDR3 is CASSFDSPYNSPLHF. DNA of the CDR3: TGCGCCAGCAGCTTCGACAGCCCGTATAATTCACCCCTCCACTTT. The full variable domain, with the rest looked up from reference TRBV5-1 and TRBJ1-6, is KAGVTQTPRYLIKTRGQQVTLSCSPISGHRSVSWYQQTPGQGLQFLFEYFSETQRNKGNFPGRFSGRQFSNSRSEMNVSTLELGDSALYLCASSFDSPYNSPLHFGNGTRLTVT.

The gene calls are TRBV19 and TRBJ2-1; the match to TRBD1 covers 8 bases. CDR3 length: 16 amino acids. V dropped 5 bases and J dropped 12; count of bases not matched to a gene: 18. Germline CDR1 is LNHDA and CDR2 is SQIVND (reference sequence). In DNA form, the CDR3 reads TGTGCCAGTAGTCCCATCGGGACAGGACCCAACAGCGGGCAGTTCTTC. As protein: CASSPIGTGPNSGQFF. The variable domain in full, completed from reference TRBV19 and TRBJ2-1, reads DGGITQSPKYLFRKEGQNVTLSCEQNLNHDAMYWYRQDPGQGLRLIYYSQIVNDFQKGDIAEGYSVSREKKESFPLTVTSAQKNPTAFYLCASSPIGTGPNSGQFFGPGTRLTVL.

The chain employs TRBV19 and TRBJ1-2; unclear D gene. V lost 5 bases to trimming and J lost 5 bases, with 9 bases between them. The V gene's germline CDR1 is LNHDA and CDR2 SQIVND (reference sequence). CDR3 length equals 12 residues. CDR3: CASSPRMYGYTF. As DNA, the CDR3 is TGTGCCAGTAGTCCCCGAATGTATGGCTACACCTTC. Full variable domain (rest looked up from reference TRBV19 and TRBJ1-2): DGGITQSPKYLFRKEGQNVTLSCEQNLNHDAMYWYRQDPGQGLRLIYYSQIVNDFQKGDIAEGYSVSREKKESFPLTVTSAQKNPTAFYLCASSPRMYGYTFGSGTRLTVV.

The V gene is TRBV28, the J gene TRBJ1-5; D remains unclear. Trimming removed 2 bases at V and 5 bases at J, with 19 bases between. Germline V lookup: CDR1 MDHEN, CDR2 SYDVKM. The CDR3 has 17 residues. CDR3 residues: CASSLVARVRMDQPQHF. For the CDR3, the DNA is TGTGCCAGCAGTTTAGTCGCCCGGGTAAGGATGGATCAGCCCCAGCATTTT.

The chain carries TRBV27 and TRBJ2-7; possible D gene TRBD2, 5 bases. The CDR3 is 15 amino acids. The germline V gene encodes CDR1 MNHEY and CDR2 SMNVEV (reference sequence). The germline V and J ends were trimmed by 2 bases and 3 bases, with 14 bases remaining between them. CDR3 in amino acids: CASSLRTQSRYEQYF. The CDR3 DNA reads as TGTGCCAGCAGTTTAAGGACTCAATCTCGCTACGAGCAGTACTTC.

This clone was observed once. The CDR3: CASSPGGGGSNYGYTF. In DNA form, the CDR3 reads TGTGCCAGCAGCCCGGGGGGTGGCGGATCTAACTATGGCTACACCTTC. The chain combines TRBV5-4 with TRBJ1-2; D might be TRBD1 (5 bases). Trimming removed 4 bases at V and 0 bases at J, with 16 bases between. CDR1 is SGHNT, CDR2 YYREEE, per germline (reference sequence). The CDR3 extends over 16 amino acids.

A single count supports this clone. The V and J genes are TRBV25-1 and TRBJ2-1; the D is unclear. The V end lost 2 bases, the J end lost 5 bases, and 13 bases lay between the germline ends. This CDR3 is built from 15 residues. From germline, CDR1 is MGHDK and CDR2 SYGVNS. The DNA for the CDR3 is TGTGCCAGCAGTGAAGTCAGCGTGAAGCACAATGAGCAGTTCTTC. Amino acid sequence: CASSEVSVKHNEQFF.

To note about this clone: This CDR3 is also generated by other DNA sequences in the sample. For the CDR3, the DNA is TGCGCCAGCAGCCAAGGGGCAGGGTCTGGAAACACCATATATTTT. This sequence encodes CASSQGAGSGNTIYF. The V call is TRBV4-1, the J call TRBJ1-3, with a tentative D call TRBD1 (5 bases). The CDR3 extends over 15 amino acids. Germline loops: CDR1 MGHRA, CDR2 YSYEKL. Trimming left V 1 base short and J 1 base short, with 8 bases between.

The J gene is TRBJ2-7, the V gene TRBV6-1; D is unresolved. The CDR3 sequence is 15 residues long. Germline loops: CDR1 MNHNS, CDR2 SASEGT. V was shortened by 1 base and J by 3 bases, with 13 bases between the two germline ends. The CDR3 bases are TGTGCCAGCAGTGAAGTAAGCTCCGCATTCTACGAGCAGTACTTC. Amino acid sequence: CASSEVSSAFYEQYF.

The chain uses TRBV6-1 and TRBJ1-2; 10 positions match TRBD1. V lost 4 bases and J lost 5; bases outside the gene matches: 7. The CDR3 is 15 amino acids. CDR1 and CDR2 from the germline V gene are MNHNS and SASEGT. CDR3 coding DNA: TGTGCCAGCAGTGTAACTCCGGGACAGGGGTATGGCTACACCTTC. Translating it yields CASSVTPGQGYGYTF.

The gene calls are TRBV7-2 and TRBJ2-1, with a weak D call TRBD2 (7 bases). Germline loops: CDR1 SGHTA, CDR2 FQGNSA. This CDR3 is built from 13 residues. The ends were cut back, 4 bases at V and 10 bases at J, with 14 bases in the middle. CDR3 coding DNA: TGTGCCAGCAGCTCGTGGGGGGGCGAAGAGCAGTTCTTC. Its translation: CASSSWGGEEQFF. The variable domain in full, completed from reference TRBV7-2 and TRBJ2-1, reads GAGVSQSPSNKVTEKGKDVELRCDPISGHTALYWYRQSLGQGLEFLIYFQGNSAPDKSGLPSDRFSAERTGGSVSTLTIQRTQQEDSAVYLCASSSWGGEEQFFGPGTRLTVL.

The rearrangement joins TRBV5-4 to TRBJ2-3; D gene uncertain. V was cut by 0 bases and J by 5 bases, with 7 bases left in between. This CDR3 comprises 13 residues. Looked up from germline, CDR1 is SGHNT and CDR2 is YYREEE (reference sequence). The CDR3 protein is CASSLAPVDTQYF. The CDR3 DNA sequence: TGTGCCAGCAGCTTGGCCCCGGTAGATACGCAGTATTTT.

The chain recombines TRBV2 with TRBJ1-1; 7 bases map to TRBD1. Germline V gene data show CDR1 as SNHLY and CDR2 as FYNNEI. J lost 7 bases, V lost 6 bases, and 8 bases had no gene match. This CDR3 is built from 13 residues. CDR3 protein: CASSLQGRGEAFF. The CDR3 DNA sequence: TGTGCCAGCAGCCTACAGGGGCGGGGTGAAGCTTTCTTT.

V gene TRBV6-4 combines with J gene TRBJ2-2; the D gene is possibly TRBD2 (6 bases). V was shortened by 3 bases and J by 6 bases, with 17 bases between the two germline ends. The CDR3 runs 16 residues. From germline, CDR1 is MRHNA and CDR2 SNTAGT. DNA of the CDR3: TGTGCCAGCAGTGAAGAAGTCGGGAGAGGCGCCGGGGAGCTGTTTTTT. This translates into CASSEEVGRGAGELFF.

The chain couples TRBV7-3 to TRBJ2-1; D is possibly TRBD1 (6 bases). The germline gives CDR1 SGHTA, CDR2 FQGTGA. V lost 2 bases, J lost 6 bases, and 14 bases lay in between. This CDR3 spans 15 amino acids. The CDR3 spells CASSLRRTDINEQFF. The CDR3 nucleotides are TGTGCCAGCAGCTTACGTCGGACAGATATCAATGAGCAGTTCTTC.